The 25 T cell receptor beta chains given below trace back to one sample, sequenced in a study of shared clonotypes between healthy human individuals. The repertoire was sequenced with immunoSEQ multiplex PCR; TCRdb's copy has only in-frame clones and lacks some. The sample includes about 980,000 clones, more than 75% of them seen just once. Sequencing was done on a sample of memory CD4+ T cells sorted from blood. Subset given: CD45RA-negative fraction. These TCRs come from a man aged 18-30 years in good health.

This chain uses TRBV19 with TRBJ1-5, with D maybe TRBD1 (6 bases). Deletions cut 2 bases from V and 4 bases from J, with 18 bases between. This CDR3 has 17 residues. Per the germline V gene, CDR1 is LNHDA and CDR2 is SQIVND (reference sequence). CDR3 loop: CASSISWYRVRNQPQHF. CDR3 DNA: TGTGCCAGTAGTATATCCTGGTACAGGGTGAGAAATCAGCCCCAGCATTTT.

This chain uses TRBV18 with TRBJ2-2; D is perhaps TRBD2 (5 bases). The CDR3 spans 15 residues. Trimming cost V 3 bases and J 4 bases, with 12 bases left between them. Germline loops: CDR1 KGHSH, CDR2 LQKENI. This chain's CDR3 is CASSPAAAGTGELFF. The CDR3 region has the DNA TGTGCCAGCTCACCGGCAGCCGCGGGCACCGGGGAGCTGTTTTTT. Drawing the rest from reference TRBV18 and TRBJ2-2, the complete variable domain is NAGVMQNPRHLVRRRGQEARLRCSPMKGHSHVYWYRQLPEEGLKFMVYLQKENIIDESGMPKERFSAEFPKEGPSILRIQQVVRGDSAAYFCASSPAAAGTGELFFGEGSRLTVL.

This rearrangement joins TRBV9 to TRBJ2-3, with TRBD2 as a possible D gene (5 bases). Germline CDR1 and CDR2: SGDLS and YYNGEE. Trimming took 4 bases from V and 3 from J, leaving 15 bases between them. The CDR3 loop spans 15 amino acids. CDR3 residues: CASSLGLAKTDTQYF. The DNA of the CDR3 is TGTGCCAGCAGCCTCGGTCTAGCCAAGACAGATACGCAGTATTTT.

Notes on this clone: At the DNA level, this CDR3 is encoded by other sequences in the same sample as well. The chain employs TRBV5-6 and TRBJ2-7, with TRBD2 matching 7 bases. The CDR3 length is 13 residues. Germline values: CDR1 SGHDT, CDR2 YYEEEE. V lost 0 bases to trimming and J lost 3 bases; unmatched junction nucleotides: 0. Written as DNA, the CDR3 is TGTGCCAGCAGCTTGGCTAGCGGCTACGAGCAGTACTTC. Amino acids: CASSLASGYEQYF.

The chain couples TRBV5-5 to TRBJ2-3; D remains unclear. The CDR3 sequence is 14 residues long. Germline assignment: CDR1 SGHKS and CDR2 YYEKEE (reference sequence). V lost 4 bases to trimming and J lost 0 bases, with 9 bases between them. CDR3 nucleotide sequence: TGTGCCAGCAGCGGCCGGGTTAGCACAGATACGCAGTATTTT. This codes for CASSGRVSTDTQYF.

The chain uses TRBV10-2 and TRBJ1-5; D remains ambiguous. Trimming stripped 6 bases from V and 1 base from J, with 10 bases between. Germline loops: CDR1 WSHSY, CDR2 SAAADI. The CDR3 extends over 14 amino acids. CDR3 sequence (DNA): TGCGCCAGCAGCCCCGGGCGGAGCAATCAGCCCCAGCATTTT. Protein: CASSPGRSNQPQHF.

This sequence joins TRBV28 and TRBJ2-2; D unclear. The CDR3 has 13 residues. Germline CDR1 and CDR2: MDHEN and SYDVKM. Trimming stripped 8 bases from V and 0 bases from J, with 7 bases between. In DNA form, the CDR3 reads TGTGCCAGCCTTGGGACGAACACCGGGGAGCTGTTTTTT. This codes for CASLGTNTGELFF.

The J gene is TRBJ2-3, the V gene TRBV5-1; no clear D. Trimming removed 0 bases from V and 4 bases from J, with 12 bases in between. The CDR3 has 15 amino acids. Germline V gene data show CDR1 as SGHRS and CDR2 as YFSETQ. The DNA of the CDR3 is TGCGCCAGCAGCTTGGGCTACGGCCGGGCAGATACGCAGTATTTT. Protein: CASSLGYGRADTQYF.

This clone was counted only a few times. The genes are TRBV10-1 and TRBJ2-2, with D possibly being TRBD2 (7 bases). Trimming stripped 2 bases from V and 5 bases from J, with 15 bases between. Germline-derived CDR1 and CDR2 are WNHNN and SYGVQD (reference sequence). The CDR3 extends over 16 amino acids. The DNA for the CDR3 is TGCGCCAGCAGTGAGCGGCGGGGGCCAGGGACCGGGGAGCTGTTTTTT. Residues: CASSERRGPGTGELFF.

The rearrangement uses TRBV5-1 and TRBJ2-7; perhaps TRBD1 as D (6 bases). Germline V gene sequence: CDR1 SGHRS, CDR2 YFSETQ. V shed 2 bases and J shed 5 bases, with 14 bases lying between them. The CDR3 sequence is 14 residues long. The CDR3 region is CASSLMTGLHEQYF. CDR3 in DNA: TGCGCCAGCAGCTTAATGACAGGTTTGCACGAGCAGTACTTC. The full variable domain, rest sourced from reference TRBV5-1 and TRBJ2-7, is KAGVTQTPRYLIKTRGQQVTLSCSPISGHRSVSWYQQTPGQGLQFLFEYFSETQRNKGNFPGRFSGRQFSNSRSEMNVSTLELGDSALYLCASSLMTGLHEQYFGPGTRLTVT.

This clone was observed a handful of times. The V call is TRBV30, the J call TRBJ1-2; tentatively, D is TRBD1 (6 bases). V shed 2 bases and J shed 6 bases, with 16 bases lying between them. CDR1 is GTSNPN and CDR2 is SVGIG in the germline V gene (reference sequence). This CDR3 has 14 residues. CDR3 nucleotide sequence: TGTGCCTGGAGTCGATCGGGACCAGGGGATGGCTACACCTTC. It is translated as CAWSRSGPGDGYTF. Looking up the rest from reference TRBV30 and TRBJ1-2 gives the full variable domain: SQTIHQWPATLVQPVGSPLSLECTVEGTSNPNLYWYRQAAGRGLQLLFYSVGIGQISSEVPQNLSASRPQDRQFILSSKKLLLSDSGFYLCAWSRSGPGDGYTFGSGTRLTVV.

In this sample, this clone turned up many times. V is TRBV7-2 and J is TRBJ2-3; 11 bases are shared with TRBD2. The CDR3 sequence is 16 residues long. V gave up 4 bases and J gave up 3 bases; unmatched junction bases: 6. Germline assignment: CDR1 SGHTA and CDR2 FQGNSA. CDR3 protein: CASSSLSGGGTDTQYF. CDR3 nucleotide sequence: TGTGCCAGCAGCTCCCTTAGCGGGGGGGGAACAGATACGCAGTATTTT.

Remarks on this clone: This sample also contains other DNA sequences that code for the same CDR3. The genes are TRBV2 and TRBJ1-5, with 8 bases aligning to TRBD1. V trimming: 6 bases; J trimming: 2 bases; junction bases outside the gene matches: 3. Per the germline V gene, CDR1 is SNHLY and CDR2 is FYNNEI. The CDR3 is 14 residues long. The CDR3 sequence: CASSDRGGNQPQHF. The CDR3 nucleotides are TGTGCCAGCAGCGACAGGGGCGGCAATCAGCCCCAGCATTTT.

CDR3 sequence: CAWRKGAVNEKLFF. As DNA, the CDR3 is TGTGCCTGGAGAAAAGGGGCAGTTAATGAAAAACTGTTTTTT. The rearrangement joins TRBV30 to TRBJ1-4, with D maybe TRBD1 (5 bases). The V and J ends lost 3 bases and 4 bases respectively, with 12 bases between them. This CDR3 has 14 amino acids. CDR1 GTSNPN and CDR2 SVGIG come from the germline V gene (reference sequence).

To note about this clone: Other DNA sequences within the sample encode an identical CDR3. The chain joins TRBV19 to TRBJ1-2; 9 bases are shared with TRBD1. The germline V gene has CDR1 LNHDA and CDR2 SQIVND (reference sequence). V was pared by 5 bases and J by 4 bases, with 5 bases of the junction left unmatched. CDR3 size: 14 residues. The CDR3 is CASSEQGAGYGYTF. DNA for the CDR3: TGTGCCAGTAGTGAACAGGGGGCGGGCTATGGCTACACCTTC.

The V and J genes are TRBV7-9 and TRBJ2-7; no clear D. The CDR3 runs to 13 residues. The germline CDR1 and CDR2 sequences are SEHNR and FQNEAQ (reference sequence). Trimming pared 5 bases from V and 0 bases from J, leaving 8 bases between. The CDR3 sequence is CASSGSGSYEQYF. DNA for the CDR3: TGTGCCAGCAGCGGCTCAGGCTCCTACGAGCAGTACTTC.

The chain carries TRBV6-5 and TRBJ1-2; 8 positions match TRBD1. The CDR3 has 13 amino acids. Per the germline V gene, CDR1 is MNHEY and CDR2 is SVGAGI. V was clipped by 4 bases and J by 8 bases; unmatched bases: 6. The DNA of the CDR3 is TGTGCCAGCAGTTTAACAGGGGGTTCGGGCTACACCTTC. It is translated as CASSLTGGSGYTF.

V usage is TRBV6-5 and J usage is TRBJ1-5; TRBD1 aligns across 8 bases. This CDR3 contains 15 residues. Germline V gene lookup returns CDR1 MNHEY and CDR2 SVGAGI. J lost 2 bases, V lost 6 bases, and 6 bases had no gene match. This chain's CDR3 is CASSPDRVRNQPQHF. The DNA for the CDR3 is TGTGCCAGCAGCCCGGACAGGGTTCGCAATCAGCCCCAGCATTTT.

The chain employs TRBV28 and TRBJ2-6; D might be TRBD2 (6 bases). V dropped 7 bases and J dropped 4 bases, with 17 bases sitting between them. Germline CDR1 and CDR2: MDHEN and SYDVKM. The CDR3 has 16 residues. The CDR3 DNA follows: TGTGCCAGCAACGGGGGACCCCTATCCGGGGCCAACGTCCTGACTTTC. It translates to CASNGGPLSGANVLTF.

The chain has TRBV18 and TRBJ2-1; 10 bases are shared with TRBD2. The CDR3 covers 21 residues. J gave up 0 bases and V 8 bases, and 22 bases lay outside the gene matches. Germline assignment: CDR1 KGHSH and CDR2 LQKENI. CDR3 nucleotide sequence: TGTGCCAGCCTACCCCATGCCGGACTAGCGGCCTATTACAGCTCCTACAATGAGCAGTTCTTC. Its protein product is CASLPHAGLAAYYSSYNEQFF.

A word on this clone: Other DNA variants within this sample encode the same CDR3. V gene TRBV7-9 combines with J gene TRBJ2-1, with 7 bases identical to TRBD2. The CDR3 is 14 residues long. Germline trimming cut 5 bases from V and 1 base from J; bases unmatched to any gene: 2. From germline, CDR1 is SEHNR and CDR2 FQNEAQ (reference sequence). CDR3 region: CASSPSGSYNEQFF. The CDR3 coding sequence is TGTGCCAGCAGCCCTAGCGGATCCTACAATGAGCAGTTCTTC.

This sequence joins TRBV11-2 and TRBJ2-7; 7 bases match TRBD1. Germline trimming cut 4 bases from V and 2 bases from J; bases unmatched to any gene: 8. CDR1 is SGHAT, CDR2 FQNNGV, per germline. This CDR3 has 15 amino acids. The CDR3 region has the DNA TGTGCCAGCAGCTCAACGACAGGGACGGCCTACGAGCAGTACTTC. This sequence encodes CASSSTTGTAYEQYF.

The chain links TRBV7-2 to TRBJ2-6; D unresolved. Germline values: CDR1 SGHTA, CDR2 FQGNSA. The CDR3 is 17 amino acids. Trimming took off 4 bases at V and 3 bases at J, with 16 bases between the two ends. The CDR3 bases are TGTGCCAGCAGCTCACTTTCCACCCCGGGTGGGGCCAACGTCCTGACTTTC. This codes for CASSSLSTPGGANVLTF.

The chain combines TRBV1 with TRBJ2-7; TRBD2 reflects the table's D call only, with no check against the DNA. TRBV1 is given as a pseudogene. The CDR3 contains 17 residues. CDR3 loop: CTSSPTSGGDSSYEQYF. In nucleotides, the CDR3 is TGCACCAGCAGCCCGACTAGCGGGGGGGATAGCTCCTACGAGCAGTACTTC.

V is TRBV11-2 and J is TRBJ2-3; D perhaps matches TRBD1 (6 bases). Trimming stripped 3 bases from V and 2 bases from J, with 12 bases between. The CDR3 contains 15 residues. Germline V gene lookup returns CDR1 SGHAT and CDR2 FQNNGV. In nucleotides, the CDR3 is TGTGCCAGCAGCTTTTCGGACAGATCCACAGATACGCAGTATTTT. Translated, it gives CASSFSDRSTDTQYF.